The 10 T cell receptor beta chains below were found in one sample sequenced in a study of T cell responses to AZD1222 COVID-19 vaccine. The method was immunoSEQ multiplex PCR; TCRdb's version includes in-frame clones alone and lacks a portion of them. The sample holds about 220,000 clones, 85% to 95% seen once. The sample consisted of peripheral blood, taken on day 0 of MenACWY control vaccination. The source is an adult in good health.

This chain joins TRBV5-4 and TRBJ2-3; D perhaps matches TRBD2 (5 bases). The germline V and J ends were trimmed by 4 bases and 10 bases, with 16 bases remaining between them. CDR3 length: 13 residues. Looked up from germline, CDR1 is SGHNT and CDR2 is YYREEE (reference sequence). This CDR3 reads CASSPTRGGAQYF. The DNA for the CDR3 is TGTGCCAGCAGCCCAACCCGCGGAGGTGCGCAGTATTTT.

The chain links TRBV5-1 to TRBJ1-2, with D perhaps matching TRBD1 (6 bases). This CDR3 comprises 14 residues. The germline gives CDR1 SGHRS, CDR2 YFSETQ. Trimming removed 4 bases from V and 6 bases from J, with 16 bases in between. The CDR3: CASSLSRGRDGYTF. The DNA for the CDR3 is TGCGCCAGCAGCCTATCTCGGGGGCGCGATGGCTACACCTTC.

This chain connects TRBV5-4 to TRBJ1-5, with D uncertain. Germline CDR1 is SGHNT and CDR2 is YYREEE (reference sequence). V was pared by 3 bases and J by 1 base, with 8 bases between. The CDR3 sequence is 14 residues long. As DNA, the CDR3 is TGTGCCAGCAGCTCTCAAGGGAGCAATCAGCCCCAGCATTTT. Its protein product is CASSSQGSNQPQHF.

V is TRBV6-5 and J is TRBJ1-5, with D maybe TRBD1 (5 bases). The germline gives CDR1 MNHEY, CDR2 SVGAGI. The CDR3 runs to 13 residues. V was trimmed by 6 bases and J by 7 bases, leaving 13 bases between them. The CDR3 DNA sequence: TGTGCCAGCAGGAGTGGAGGGGTCCAGCCCCAGCATTTT. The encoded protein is CASRSGGVQPQHF.

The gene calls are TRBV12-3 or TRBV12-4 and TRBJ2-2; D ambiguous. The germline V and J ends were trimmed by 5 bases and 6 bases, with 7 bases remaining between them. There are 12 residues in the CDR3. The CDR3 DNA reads TGTGCCAGCAGTACTCTAGCCGGGGAGCTGTTTTTT. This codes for CASSTLAGELFF.

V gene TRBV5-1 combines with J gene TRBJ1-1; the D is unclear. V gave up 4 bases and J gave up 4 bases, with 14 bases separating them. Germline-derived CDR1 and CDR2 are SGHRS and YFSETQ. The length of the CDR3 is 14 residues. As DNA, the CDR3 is TGCGCCAGCAGCCCGGTTCCGGTTAGCACTGAAGCTTTCTTT. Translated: CASSPVPVSTEAFF.

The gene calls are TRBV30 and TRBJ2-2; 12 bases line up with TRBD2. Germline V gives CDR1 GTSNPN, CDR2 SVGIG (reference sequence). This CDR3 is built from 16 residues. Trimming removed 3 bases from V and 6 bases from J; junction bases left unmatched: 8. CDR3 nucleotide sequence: TGTGCCTGGAGCTCTAGCGGGGGGGCCCCCCCCGGGGAGCTGTTTTTT. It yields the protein CAWSSSGGAPPGELFF.

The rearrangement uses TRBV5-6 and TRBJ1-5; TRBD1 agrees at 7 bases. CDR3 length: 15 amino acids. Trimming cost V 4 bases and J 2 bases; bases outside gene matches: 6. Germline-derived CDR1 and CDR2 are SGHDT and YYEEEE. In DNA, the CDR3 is TGTGCCAGCAGCCTACGACAGGGTGGCAATCAGCCCCAGCATTTT. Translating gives CASSLRQGGNQPQHF.

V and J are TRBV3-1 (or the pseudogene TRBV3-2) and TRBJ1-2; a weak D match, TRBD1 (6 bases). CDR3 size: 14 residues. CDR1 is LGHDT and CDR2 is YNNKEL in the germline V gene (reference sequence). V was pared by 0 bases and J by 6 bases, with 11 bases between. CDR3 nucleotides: TGTGCCAGCAGCCAAGATGGGGGCCTGGATGGCTACACCTTC. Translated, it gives CASSQDGGLDGYTF.

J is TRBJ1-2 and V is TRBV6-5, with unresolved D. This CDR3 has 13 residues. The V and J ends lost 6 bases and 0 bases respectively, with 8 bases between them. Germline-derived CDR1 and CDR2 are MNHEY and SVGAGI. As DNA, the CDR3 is TGTGCCAGCAGCCCCGGAGCTAACTATGGCTACACCTTC. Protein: CASSPGANYGYTF.